Below are 15 T cell receptor beta chains sequenced from a single sample in a study of CD8 T cells in Susac syndrome. RNA was extracted with the RNeasy kit, and a quantity of roughly 0.45 to 1 ug was reverse transcribed using random hexamers. Each CDR3 protein is one row after TCRdb ran MiXCR on the immunoSEQ multiplex PCR reads. The table has 110,000 or so distinct CDR3 sequences, 92% seen once. Material for sequencing was CD4+ T cells from PBMCs. The receptors here all came from a human donor in good health.

The V and J genes are TRBV7-2 and TRBJ2-5, with TRBD2 matching over 9 bases. The CDR3 totals 17 residues. Germline V gene data show CDR1 as SGHTA and CDR2 as FQGNSA. The trim removed 5 bases at V and 1 base at J, leaving 11 bases unmatched. In nucleotides, the CDR3 is TGTGCCAGCAGCGCCCGGATGGTAGCGGGGGCCCAAGAGACCCAGTACTTC. This gives the protein CASSARMVAGAQETQYF.

V usage is TRBV6-2 or TRBV6-3 and J usage is TRBJ2-1; D may match TRBD1 or TRBD2 (5 bases each). Trimming left V 4 bases short and J 13 bases short, with 14 bases between. Per the germline V gene, CDR1 is MNHEY and CDR2 is SVGEGT. The CDR3 is 12 amino acids. CDR3 coding DNA: TGTGCCAGCAGTTCTTATCGGGACCTTCAGTTCTTC. Its protein is CASSSYRDLQFF.

This sequence joins TRBV10-3 and TRBJ2-3; D gene uncertain. V gave up 0 bases and J gave up 0 bases, with 4 bases separating them. The CDR3 runs 14 residues. The V gene's germline CDR1 is ENHRY and CDR2 SYGVKD. This chain's CDR3 is CAISESDSTDTQYF. CDR3 nucleotide sequence: TGTGCCATCAGTGAGTCGGACAGCACAGATACGCAGTATTTT.

The chain links TRBV14 to TRBJ2-1; maybe TRBD1 (6 bases). In germline, CDR1 is SGHDN, CDR2 FVKESK. This CDR3 contains 17 residues. The V gene lost 0 bases and the J gene lost 7 bases, with 19 bases spanning the gap. The CDR3 reads CASSQDRRQGRFNEQFF. The CDR3 DNA sequence: TGTGCCAGCAGCCAAGATCGAAGGCAGGGGCGATTTAATGAGCAGTTCTTC.

V and J are TRBV14 and TRBJ1-1, with D maybe TRBD1 (5 bases). The CDR3 has 14 residues. V lost 2 bases and J 4 bases, leaving 11 bases between the germline ends. Germline CDR1 SGHDN, CDR2 FVKESK. The CDR3 sequence is CASSQITGRTEAFF. In DNA, the CDR3 is TGTGCCAGCAGCCAAATCACGGGGCGCACTGAAGCTTTCTTT.

The chain links TRBV4-1 to TRBJ2-6; D might be TRBD1 (5 bases). This CDR3 has 17 residues. The germline V gene encodes CDR1 MGHRA and CDR2 YSYEKL. Trimming stripped 4 bases from V and 2 bases from J, with 15 bases between. The CDR3 bases are TGCGCCAGCAGCCCTTCCAGGGTTATCACTGGGGCCAACGTCCTGACTTTC. It is translated as CASSPSRVITGANVLTF.

V gene TRBV29-1 combines with J gene TRBJ1-1; the D gene is possibly TRBD1 (5 bases). In germline, CDR1 is SQVTM, CDR2 ANQGSEA. The V end was cut by 4 bases, the J end by 4 bases, with 13 bases between. The CDR3 has 13 amino acids. CDR3: CSVGRDQSTEAFF. DNA of the CDR3: TGCAGCGTTGGCAGGGATCAGAGCACTGAAGCTTTCTTT.

As to this clonotype: The junction and the germline gene differ at one end; a read error may be behind it. V usage is TRBV29-1 and J usage is TRBJ1-5, with 10 nucleotides matching TRBD1. The CDR3 is 15 residues long. Per the germline V gene, CDR1 is SQVTM and CDR2 is ANQGSEA. The CDR3 loop reads CSVVTGTGVDQPQRF. CDR3 DNA sequence: TGCAGCGTCGTCACCGGGACAGGGGTTGATCAGCCCCAGCGTTTT.

This rearrangement joins TRBV29-1 to TRBJ1-1; D is perhaps TRBD1 (5 bases). CDR3 length: 12 residues. Looked up from germline, CDR1 is SQVTM and CDR2 is ANQGSEA. CDR3 sequence: CGGIGFNTEAFF. CDR3 in DNA: TGCGGGGGAATCGGGTTTAACACTGAAGCTTTCTTT.

V gene TRBV6-1 combines with J gene TRBJ2-1; TRBD2 aligns across 7 bases. This CDR3 has 15 amino acids. V shed 5 bases and J 7 bases; nucleotides not matched to a gene: 11. Germline CDR1 reads MNHNS; CDR2 reads SASEGT. The CDR3 DNA sequence: TGTGCCAGCAGTCGAGGCCCGGCAGCGGGGAATGAGCAGTTCTTC. This sequence encodes CASSRGPAAGNEQFF.

The J gene is TRBJ2-5, the V gene TRBV6-2 or TRBV6-3; a weak D match, TRBD1 (6 bases). Trimming shortened V by 2 bases and J by 7 bases, and 11 bases separated the two germline ends. The germline V gene has CDR1 MNHEY and CDR2 SVGEGT. This CDR3 region has 13 residues. The CDR3 region is CASSYGQGWTQYF. CDR3 DNA: TGTGCCAGCAGTTACGGGCAGGGGTGGACCCAGTACTTC.

This clonotype appeared once. V and J are TRBV7-9 and TRBJ2-1; D gene unclear. CDR1 and CDR2 from the germline V gene are SEHNR and FQNEAQ (reference sequence). Trimming took 8 bases from V and 8 from J, leaving 10 bases between them. The CDR3 is made up of 11 amino acids. CDR3 in DNA: TGTGCCAGCGGACCTGTCCATGAGCAGTTCTTC. This codes for CASGPVHEQFF.

This clonotype was detected a few times. The rearrangement joins TRBV6-6 to TRBJ1-1; D not resolved. CDR1 is MNHNY and CDR2 is SVGAGI in the germline V gene (reference sequence). The CDR3 length is 11 residues. V gave up 8 bases and J gave up 4 bases, with 8 bases separating them. CDR3 residues: CASVPVTEAFF. In DNA form, the CDR3 reads TGTGCCAGCGTGCCCGTCACTGAAGCTTTCTTT.

The sample holds one count of this clonotype. The rearrangement uses TRBV27 and TRBJ2-7; D perhaps matches TRBD1 (5 bases). This CDR3 has 22 amino acids. Trimming shortened V by 3 bases and J by 2 bases, and 35 bases separated the two germline ends. Germline V gene sequence: CDR1 MNHEY, CDR2 SMNVEV (reference sequence). The CDR3 region is CASSFFRGLSYFCLACAYEQYF. Here the CDR3 DNA reads TGTGCCAGCAGTTTTTTTAGGGGCCTAAGCTATTTTTGCTTAGCATGCGCCTACGAGCAGTACTTC.

The chain is built from TRBV7-2 and TRBJ2-1; D unclear. The CDR3 runs to 14 residues. Trimming cost V 1 base and J 6 bases, with 10 bases left between them. Germline assignment: CDR1 SGHTA and CDR2 FQGNSA. Written as DNA, the CDR3 is TGTGCCAGCAGCTTAGTAGGTAGCAGCAATGAGCAGTTCTTC. This codes for CASSLVGSSNEQFF.